This TCR beta chain was profiled in a study of cytomegalovirus exposure and HLA in healthy donors. For the study at large: Of roughly 360 genotyped donors, 81% grouped in the Caucasian-associated ancestry cluster.

In this sample, this clone turned up once. The CDR3 extends over 17 amino acids. Germline V gives CDR1 LNHDA, CDR2 SQIVND (reference sequence). Trimming shortened V by 0 bases and J by 0 bases, and 13 bases separated the two germline ends. The PCR had 60 Vbeta and 13 Jbeta primers. Libraries were prepared by immunoSEQ multiplex PCR; TCRdb keeps only in-frame clonotypes and omits some of them. The repertoire has approximately 150,000 clones, about 88% of them found once; the top ten carry just over 2.5%. Sequences were obtained from PBMCs. The gene calls are TRBV19 and TRBJ2-3, with a weak D call TRBD2 (5 bases). The sequence came from a man aged 30-40 years in good health and CMV-seropositive. The CDR3 DNA is TGTGCCAGTAGTATAGATCGGAGGACCCCGAGCACAGATACGCAGTATTTT. Protein sequence: CASSIDRRTPSTDTQYF.